The 13 T cell receptor beta chains presented below share a single source sample, sequenced in a study of blood T cell repertoires in COVID-19. The table came from immunoSEQ multiplex PCR; TCRdb's copy has only in-frame clones and leaves some out. The sample shows roughly 70,000 clones, 86% of them seen only once. Source material: peripheral blood. These TCRs come from a man between 70 and 80 years old with active COVID-19.

The genes are TRBV5-4 and TRBJ2-4; 12 positions match TRBD1. The CDR3 length is 17 residues. Germline V gene sequence: CDR1 SGHNT, CDR2 YYREEE (reference sequence). The trim removed 7 bases at V and 1 base at J, leaving 9 bases unmatched. CDR3 amino acids: CASGRDRGRGAKNIQYF. The CDR3 DNA sequence: TGTGCCAGCGGCCGGGACAGGGGGCGCGGGGCCAAAAACATTCAGTACTTC. Complete variable domain (other parts from reference TRBV5-4 and TRBJ2-4): ETGVTQSPTHLIKTRGQQVTLRCSSQSGHNTVSWYQQALGQGPQFIFQYYREEENGRGNFPPRFSGLQFPNYSSELNVNALELDDSALYLCASGRDRGRGAKNIQYFGAGTRLSVL.

The V gene is TRBV7-2, the J gene TRBJ2-5, with D hard to call. The CDR3 is 13 residues long. Trimming took off 5 bases at V and 1 base at J, with 8 bases between the two ends. Germline V gene sequence: CDR1 SGHTA, CDR2 FQGNSA. CDR3: CASSRALQETQYF. CDR3 bases: TGTGCCAGCAGCCGCGCCCTCCAAGAGACCCAGTACTTC.

The V and J genes are TRBV4-3 and TRBJ1-2; possibly TRBD1 for D (6 bases). V lost 1 base to trimming and J lost 0 bases, with 12 bases between them. CDR1 and CDR2 from the germline V gene are LGHNA and YSLEER. This CDR3 spans 16 amino acids. This chain's CDR3 is CASSQVRGRPNYGYTF. CDR3 DNA sequence: TGCGCCAGCAGCCAAGTCAGGGGTCGGCCTAACTATGGCTACACCTTC.

The rearrangement uses TRBV28 and TRBJ1-5; D may be TRBD1 (6 bases). This CDR3 region has 14 residues. Germline V gene lookup returns CDR1 MDHEN and CDR2 SYDVKM. The ends were cut back, 7 bases at V and 4 bases at J, with 14 bases in the middle. The CDR3 coding sequence is TGTGCCAGCATCCCGGGGGGCGGGAATCAGCCCCAGCATTTT. It specifies CASIPGGGNQPQHF.

Regarding this clone: Sequence at one end of the junction differs from germline and may be a read error. The rearrangement links TRBV6-1 to TRBJ1-5; possible D gene TRBD1, 6 bases. The CDR3 contains 17 residues. Per germline, CDR1 MNHNS and CDR2 SASEGT. Here the CDR3 DNA reads TGTGCCAGCAGTGAAGCGGGGGGGGCCAGTAGCCATCAGCCCCAGCATTTT. This encodes CASSEAGGASSHQPQHF.

This chain connects TRBV4-3 to TRBJ1-5; TRBD1 aligns across 10 bases. Germline loops: CDR1 LGHNA, CDR2 YSLEER. This CDR3 spans 18 amino acids. Trimming removed 0 bases from V and 8 bases from J; junction bases left unmatched: 13. CDR3 sequence reads: CASSQDLGTGAYQKPQHF. As DNA, the CDR3 is TGCGCCAGCAGCCAAGATCTTGGGACAGGGGCCTACCAGAAGCCCCAGCATTTT.

The V gene is TRBV11-2, the J gene TRBJ2-1, with TRBD2 matching 15 bases. The CDR3 loop spans 18 amino acids. Germline loops: CDR1 SGHAT, CDR2 FQNNGV. Losses at the gene ends were 5 bases for V and 6 bases for J; bases not matched to a gene: 11. CDR3 residues: CASSEAGLAGGPRNEQFF. CDR3 in DNA: TGTGCCAGCAGCGAGGCGGGACTAGCGGGAGGACCCCGCAATGAGCAGTTCTTC.

Here the CDR3 DNA reads TGTGCCAGCAGCACGGGGCTAGCGGGAGTCTGGCAGTTCTTC. It is translated as CASSTGLAGVWQFF. V and J are TRBV6-6 and TRBJ2-1; TRBD2 agrees at 10 bases. This CDR3 is 14 amino acids long. Germline V gene data show CDR1 as MNHNY and CDR2 as SVGAGI (reference sequence). V dropped 6 bases and J dropped 12; count of bases not matched to a gene: 11.

The chain has TRBV4-3 and TRBJ2-4, with D possibly TRBD2 on 7 matching bases. This CDR3 is built from 15 residues. Trimming cost V 1 base and J 7 bases, with 14 bases left between them. From germline, CDR1 is LGHNA and CDR2 YSLEER. The CDR3, as DNA: TGCGCCAGCAGCCAAGGCGAAGGGGGGGGGAACATTCAGTACTTC. As protein: CASSQGEGGGNIQYF.

The gene calls are TRBV21-1 and TRBJ1-1. TRBV21-1 is designated a pseudogene. CDR3 length: 15 residues. CDR3 in amino acids: CASKQNVRPNTEAFF. CDR3 nucleotides: TGTGCCAGCAAGCAAAATGTGCGGCCTAACACTGAAGCTTTCTTT.

This clone was seen only once. The chain employs TRBV7-8 and TRBJ2-1; D might be TRBD2 (6 bases). The CDR3 is 15 residues long. Trimming removed 1 base from V and 2 bases from J, with 9 bases in between. Germline V CDR1 and CDR2: SGHVS, FQNEAQ. Here the CDR3 reads CASSLDGSTYNEQFF. As DNA, the CDR3 is TGTGCCAGCAGCTTAGACGGGAGTACCTACAATGAGCAGTTCTTC.

The rearrangement joins TRBV11-3 to TRBJ2-1; 9 bases align to TRBD2. J was trimmed by 0 bases and V by 5 bases; bases with no gene match: 5. CDR3 size: 16 residues. The germline CDR1 and CDR2 sequences are SGHNT and YENEEA. The CDR3 DNA reads TGTGCCAGCAGCCGGCGGGGGGGTAGCTCCTACAATGAGCAGTTCTTC. This translates into CASSRRGGSSYNEQFF.

The chain carries TRBV18 and TRBJ1-3; the D is unclear. Germline CDR1 reads KGHSH; CDR2 reads LQKENI. V dropped 2 bases and J dropped 12 bases, with 14 bases sitting between them. The CDR3 is made up of 13 amino acids. CDR3 protein: CASSPEAFVGIYF. The CDR3 coding sequence is TGTGCCAGCTCACCAGAGGCCTTTGTGGGCATATATTTT.